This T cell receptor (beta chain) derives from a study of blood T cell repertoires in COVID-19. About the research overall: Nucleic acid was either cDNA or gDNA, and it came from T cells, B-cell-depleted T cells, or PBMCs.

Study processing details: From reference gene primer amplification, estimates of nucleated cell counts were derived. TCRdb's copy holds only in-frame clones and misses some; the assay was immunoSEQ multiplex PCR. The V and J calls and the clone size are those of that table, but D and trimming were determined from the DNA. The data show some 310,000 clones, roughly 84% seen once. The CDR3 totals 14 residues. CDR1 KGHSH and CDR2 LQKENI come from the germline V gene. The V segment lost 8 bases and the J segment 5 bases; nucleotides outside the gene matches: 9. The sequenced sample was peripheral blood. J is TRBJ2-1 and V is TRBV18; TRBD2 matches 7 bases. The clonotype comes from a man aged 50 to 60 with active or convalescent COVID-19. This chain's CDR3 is CASNRDGGNNEQFF. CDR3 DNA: TGTGCCAGCAACCGGGACGGGGGGAACAATGAGCAGTTCTTC.